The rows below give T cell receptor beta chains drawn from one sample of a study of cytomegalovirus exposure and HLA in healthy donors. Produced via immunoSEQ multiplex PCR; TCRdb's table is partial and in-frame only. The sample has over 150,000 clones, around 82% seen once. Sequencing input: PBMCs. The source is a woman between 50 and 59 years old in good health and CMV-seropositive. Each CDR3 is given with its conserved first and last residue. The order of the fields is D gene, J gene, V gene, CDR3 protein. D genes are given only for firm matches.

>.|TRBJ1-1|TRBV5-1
CASTLVRGYTEAFF
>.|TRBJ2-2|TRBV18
CASSPQGQTGELFF
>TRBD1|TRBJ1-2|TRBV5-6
CASSLFGTGDNYGYTF
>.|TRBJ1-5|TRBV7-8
CASTLTENQPQHF
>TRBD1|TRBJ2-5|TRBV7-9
CASSLGNRGQETQYF
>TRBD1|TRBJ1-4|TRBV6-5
CASRRTGKNEKLFF
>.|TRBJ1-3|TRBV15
CATSRDRASGNTIYF
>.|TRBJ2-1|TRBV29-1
CIVSKTSSYNEQFF
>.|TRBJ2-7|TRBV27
CASSSLQGPLYEQYF
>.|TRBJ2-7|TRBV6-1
CASRTIRSLKEQYF
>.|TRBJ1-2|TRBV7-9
CASSLERYGYTF
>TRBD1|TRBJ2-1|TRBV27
CASSPLTGLEQFF
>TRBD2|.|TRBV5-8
CASSFGASGGYEQYF
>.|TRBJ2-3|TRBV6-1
CASRDYPTDTQYF
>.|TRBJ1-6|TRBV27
CASSFSRGADNSPLHF
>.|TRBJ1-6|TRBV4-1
CASSQDWRTANSALHF
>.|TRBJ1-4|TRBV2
CASSVGRNDEKLFF
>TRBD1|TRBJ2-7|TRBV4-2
CASSQVGQAIGEQYF
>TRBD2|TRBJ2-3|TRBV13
CASSRLAGGPDTQYF
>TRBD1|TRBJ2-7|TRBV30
CAWSQTGFYEQYF
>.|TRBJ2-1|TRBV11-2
CASRPGGARALPSYNEQFF
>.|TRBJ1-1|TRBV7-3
CASSSAMNTEAFF
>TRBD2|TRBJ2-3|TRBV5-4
CASSSPSGGVSSSTDTQYF
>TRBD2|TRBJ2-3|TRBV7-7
CASSRNSGGTQYF
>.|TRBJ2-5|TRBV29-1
CSVEGGIQETQYF
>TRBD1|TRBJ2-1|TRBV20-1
CSAWGQGVYFF
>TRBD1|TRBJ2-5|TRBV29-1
CSVEGQKETQYF